This T cell receptor (beta chain) was documented in a study of cytomegalovirus exposure and HLA in healthy donors. Study conclusions and caveats: Being indistinguishable, some V segments were excluded, TRBV6-2 and TRBV6-3 among them. Previously analyzed data showed that most TCR beta V segments were productive at a frequency of about 87% or about 30%.

This CDR3 has 15 amino acids. CDR1 is SGHDN, CDR2 FVKESK, per germline. The germline V and J ends were trimmed by 0 bases and 2 bases, with 11 bases remaining between them. With 60 Vbeta and 13 Jbeta primers, the PCR was carried out. Methods used by the authors: Later, 75 million to 100 million unique TCR beta chains were counted in an analysis, and roughly 11 million of them were shared. Using immunoSEQ multiplex PCR, the repertoire was profiled, and TCRdb retains in-frame clones only, with some absent. The V and J calls and clone size were taken over from that table, and D and trimming were inferred from the DNA. The sample yields 120,000 or so clones, approximately 80% seen once. Regarding this clone: Antigen specificity is unknown.

The sequencing sample was made of PBMCs. The V and J genes are TRBV14 and TRBJ2-7; a possible D gene is TRBD2 (6 bases). The sequence was collected from a man between 18 and 29 years old in good health and CMV-seronegative. In DNA form, the CDR3 reads TGTGCCAGCAGCCAAGACCGGGGGATCACCTACGAGCAGTACTTC. Amino acids: CASSQDRGITYEQYF. Combining the CDR3 with reference TRBV14 and TRBJ2-7 gives the whole variable domain EAGVTQFPSHSVIEKGQTVTLRCDPISGHDNLYWYRRVMGKEIKFLLHFVKESKQDESGMPNNRFLAERTGGTYSTLKVQPAELEDSGVYFCASSQDRGITYEQYFGPGTRLTVT.